The 9 T cell receptor beta chains listed next were all sequenced from one sample in a study of control samples from healthy donors and cancer patients (dated by TCRdb to the early 2020s). Libraries were built with the immunoSEQ multiplex PCR assay. TCRdb stores this immuneACCESS table with in-frame sequences only. Part of the clones is absent; in the studies checked, under half of the shortfall reflects unresolved V genes, and no reason is known for the rest. For this sample the table gives under 100,000 clones, of which more than 80% were detected only once. Clones ranked in the top ten supply approximately 1.5% of the sample. The specimen was blood. The source is a woman between 25 and 40 years old in good health.

The rearrangement uses TRBV7-6 and TRBJ1-6, with D perhaps matching TRBD1 (6 bases). Trimming pared 5 bases from V and 6 bases from J, leaving 11 bases between. The CDR3 has 14 residues. Germline V gene sequence: CDR1 SGHVS, CDR2 FNYEAQ. CDR3 sequence: CASSITGPNSPLHF. The CDR3 DNA reads as TGTGCCAGCAGCATAACAGGGCCTAATTCACCCCTCCACTTT. The full variable domain, in which reference TRBV7-6 and TRBJ1-6 provide the parts outside the CDR3, is GAGVSQSPRYKVTKRGQDVALRCDPISGHVSLYWYRQALGQGPEFLTYFNYEAQQDKSGLPNDRFSAERPEGSISTLTIQRTEQRDSAMYRCASSITGPNSPLHFGNGTRLTVT.

V usage is TRBV13 and J usage is TRBJ2-3; TRBD2 matches at 11 bases. The CDR3 has 15 residues. V trimming: 3 bases; J trimming: 9 bases; junction bases outside the gene matches: 8. Germline lookup yields CDR1 PRHDT and CDR2 FYEKMQ (reference sequence). In DNA, the CDR3 is TGTGCCAGCAGCTTCTTTAGCGGGAGGGCCTCAACGCAGTATTTT. It codes for CASSFFSGRASTQYF.

This sequence joins TRBV28 and TRBJ2-3; 9 bases fit TRBD1. V was clipped by 5 bases and J by 2 bases; unmatched bases: 8. CDR3 length: 16 residues. The V gene's germline CDR1 is MDHEN and CDR2 SYDVKM. CDR3 sequence reads: CASSTRTGATTDTQYF. The CDR3, as DNA: TGTGCCAGCAGTACCAGGACAGGGGCGACCACAGATACGCAGTATTTT.

This clone was observed a handful of times. This chain links TRBV20-1 with TRBJ1-1, with D uncertain. The CDR3 consists of 11 residues. The V gene's germline CDR1 is DFQATT and CDR2 SNEGSKA (reference sequence). V gave up 0 bases and J gave up 11 bases, with 10 bases separating them. The CDR3 is CSARDGVNAFF. The CDR3 region has the DNA TGCAGTGCTAGAGATGGGGTGAACGCTTTCTTT.

Only one count was recorded for this clone. The chain joins TRBV7-9 to TRBJ2-1; 7 bases are shared with TRBD2. Per the germline V gene, CDR1 is SEHNR and CDR2 is FQNEAQ (reference sequence). V dropped 2 bases and J dropped 3; count of bases not matched to a gene: 13. The CDR3 has 18 amino acids. The CDR3 sequence: CASSLLGLADGLYNEQFF. The CDR3 DNA follows: TGTGCCAGCAGCTTATTGGGGCTAGCGGATGGTCTCTACAATGAGCAGTTCTTC.

This clone occurred once. The chain joins TRBV7-9 to TRBJ2-2, with 7 nucleotides matching TRBD1. CDR1 and CDR2 from the germline V gene are SEHNR and FQNEAQ (reference sequence). The CDR3 is 14 amino acids. V lost 5 bases and J lost 1; bases outside the gene matches: 1. CDR3 amino acids: CASSRQGNTGELFF. CDR3 coding DNA: TGTGCCAGCAGCCGACAGGGGAACACCGGGGAGCTGTTTTTT.

As DNA, the CDR3 is TGTGCCAGCAGCGTCTCTAGCGGGAGTTACGAGCAGTACTTC. Its protein product is CASSVSSGSYEQYF. J is TRBJ2-7 and V is TRBV9; 10 bases match TRBD2. The germline gives CDR1 SGDLS, CDR2 YYNGEE. The CDR3 spans 14 residues. After removal of 2 bases from V and 4 bases from J, the junction contained 3 bases not matched to a gene.

DNA for the CDR3: TGTGCCAGTAGTAGAGATCGACAGGGAGGTCAGCCCCAGCATTTT. Translating it yields CASSRDRQGGQPQHF. V gene TRBV19 combines with J gene TRBJ1-5, with TRBD1 matching 7 bases. There are 15 residues in the CDR3. J gave up 6 bases and V 4 bases, and 9 bases lay outside the gene matches. Per germline, CDR1 LNHDA and CDR2 SQIVND (reference sequence).

This sequence joins TRBV27 and TRBJ2-1; D unclear. The CDR3 extends over 12 amino acids. Germline CDR1 and CDR2: MNHEY and SMNVEV (reference sequence). Trimming cost V 3 bases and J 10 bases, with 10 bases left between them. The CDR3 here is CASSFLLREQFF. CDR3 DNA sequence: TGTGCCAGCAGTTTTCTTCTCCGGGAGCAGTTCTTC.